A selection of T cell receptor beta chains follows, all from one sample in a study of OX40 agonist ivuxolimab in advanced cancers. Clones were sequenced by immunoSEQ multiplex PCR, and TCRdb holds only the in-frame ones, with some missing. The sample records 55,000 to 75,000 clones, roughly 85% being singletons. The specimen was CD4+ or CD8+ T cells sorted from blood, collected in a trial of the OX40 agonist ivuxolimab. These receptors were taken from an adult with an advanced solid tumor such as melanoma, head and neck, liver or kidney cancer. Both conserved end residues are part of each CDR3. A D gene is named only where the DNA matches it firmly. Where a row states a size, it is once, few, many or the class of an expanded clone; other rows omit it.

v_gene,abundance,j_gene,d_gene,CDR3nt,CDR3aa
TRBV28,-,TRBJ2-5,-,TGTGCCAGCAGTTTAAGCAGGGTGGAAGAGACCCAGTACTTC,CASSLSRVEETQYF
TRBV11-2,-,TRBJ2-1,TRBD2,TGTGCCAGCAGCCCCTGGCGGCTAGCGGGAGAATACAATGAGCAGTTCTTC,CASSPWRLAGEYNEQFF
TRBV6-1,-,TRBJ2-2,TRBD2,TGTGCCAGCCTCCCGGGACTAGCGAACACCGGGGAGCTGTTTTTT,CASLPGLANTGELFF
TRBV18,-,TRBJ2-5,-,TGTGCCAGCTCAAGGGCTCAAGAGACCCAGTACTTC,CASSRAQETQYF
TRBV28,-,TRBJ1-2,-,TGTGCCAGCAGTAGGTCAGCCGGCTACACCTTC,CASSRSAGYTF
TRBV27,-,TRBJ1-2,TRBD1,TGTGCCAGCAGTTTAGGACAGGGGAACTATGGCTACACCTTC,CASSLGQGNYGYTF
TRBV5-6,-,TRBJ1-3,-,TGTGCCAGCAGCTTGCGAAACTCTGGAAACACCATATATTTT,CASSLRNSGNTIYF
TRBV28,-,TRBJ2-5,-,TGTGCCAGCAGTTTTCCCAGCTTAGAGACCCAGTACTTC,CASSFPSLETQYF
TRBV28,-,TRBJ1-2,-,TGTGCCAGCAGTTTAGGGCAGACTAACTATGGCTACACCTTC,CASSLGQTNYGYTF
TRBV4-1,few,TRBJ2-7,TRBD2,TGCGCCAGCAGCCTAGGACTAGCGGGAGGGCCAGGCTACGAGCAGTACTTC,CASSLGLAGGPGYEQYF
TRBV29-1,few,TRBJ2-1,TRBD1,TGCAGCGTTAAGAGTTCCGAGACAGGGGTATTCAATGAGCAGTTCTTC,CSVKSSETGVFNEQFF
TRBV7-9,-,TRBJ1-2,-,TGTGCCAGCAGCTTAGGGGACTATGGCTACACCTTC,CASSLGDYGYTF
TRBV13,-,TRBJ1-3,TRBD1,TGTGCCAGCAGCCTGGACAGGGCTGGAAACACCATATATTTT,CASSLDRAGNTIYF
TRBV19,-,TRBJ2-1,TRBD2,TGTGCCAGTAGTATTTCAGGGACTAGTTCTTACAATGAGCAGTTCTTC,CASSISGTSSYNEQFF
TRBV7-9,once,TRBJ2-3,TRBD2,TGTGCCAGCAGCGCCCGCGGGGGAAGCACAGATACGCAGTATTTT,CASSARGGSTDTQYF
TRBV5-1,-,TRBJ2-7,TRBD2,TGCGCCAGCAGCCCCGGGACTAGCGGCAGGGCCCTCGAGCAGTACTTC,CASSPGTSGRALEQYF
TRBV30,-,TRBJ2-2,TRBD2,TGTGCCTGCCGAACCGGGACTAGAAACACCGGGGAGCTGTTTTTT,CACRTGTRNTGELFF
TRBV5-5,-,TRBJ2-5,TRBD2,TGTGCCAGCAGCTTGGCTGTTGCGGGAGGCCAAGAGACCCAGTACTTC,CASSLAVAGGQETQYF